The entry below describes one T cell receptor (beta chain). Its antigen remains unidentified. The sample is drawn from a study of cytomegalovirus exposure and HLA in healthy donors. Study-wide background: Both the approximately 120 validation repertoires and the approximately 700 first-cohort repertoires used the same platform, as reported by a later analysis. Notes on the study in general: Cytomegalovirus-associated status was assigned to 164 TCR beta chains. That first-cohort TCR clusters tended to co-occur in the 90 to 150 validation repertoires was found in a later analysis.

TCRdb's table, derived via immunoSEQ multiplex PCR, lists solely in-frame clones and lacks some. The sample lists approximately 97,000 clones; roughly 94% were seen once. The sequence was collected from a woman aged 18 to 35 in good health and CMV-seronegative. Sequenced: PBMCs.

The CDR3 nucleotides are TGTGCCAGCAGCCAATCGGGGGGGTACACCGGGGAGCTGTTTTTT. This gives the protein CASSQSGGYTGELFF. This sequence joins TRBV7-6 and TRBJ2-2; TRBD2 matches at 8 bases. The CDR3 runs to 15 residues. J was trimmed by 3 bases and V by 5 bases; bases with no gene match: 5. Germline CDR1 and CDR2: SGHVS and FNYEAQ.